The TCR beta chain under discussion was sequenced for a study of cytomegalovirus exposure and HLA in healthy donors. Study-wide results and limits: Earlier analysis yielded a pattern in which most TCR beta V segments were productive about 90% or about 30% of the time. Trimming of TCR beta V- and J-genes showed a link, identified in a later analysis, to a missense DCLRE1C variant.

This clone occurred a few times. Its antigen remains unknown. Researchers ran the PCR with 60 Vbeta and 13 Jbeta primers. The method was immunoSEQ multiplex PCR; TCRdb's version includes in-frame clones alone and lacks a portion of them. The sample lists approximately 190,000 clones; approximately 80% were seen once. Germline CDR1 MDHEN, CDR2 SYDVKM. V was trimmed by 6 bases and J by 4 bases, leaving 24 bases between them. CDR3 size: 17 residues. This rearrangement joins TRBV28 to TRBJ1-2, with D possibly matching TRBD1 (5 bases). This TCR came from a woman aged 30 to 39 in good health and CMV-seropositive. Specimen: PBMCs. The CDR3 bases are TGTGCCAGCAGGCCACGAGCGGGGCCCCGGTTGGGCTATGGCTACACCTTC. This codes for CASRPRAGPRLGYGYTF.